Given below is one T cell receptor beta chain in context. TCRdb's table, derived via immunoSEQ multiplex PCR, lists solely in-frame clones and lacks some. In the table there are roughly 250,000 clones, more than 75% of which are singletons. Germline values: CDR1 MGHRA, CDR2 YSYEKL. The CDR3 spans 16 residues. Trimming took 0 bases from V and 4 from J; bases not matched to a gene: 7. The data stem from a study of blood T cell repertoires in COVID-19. For the study at large: Samples representing acute and convalescent COVID-19 were sourced from the United States, Italy and Spain. Sample material is recorded as cDNA or gDNA derived from T cells, B-cell-depleted T cells, or PBMCs.

Clinical history reported by participants formed the basis on which cohorts were assigned. This receptor was taken from a woman between 50 and 59 years old who had recovered from COVID-19. V and J are TRBV4-1 and TRBJ1-1; TRBD1 matches at 8 bases. Sequenced: PBMCs or T cells enriched from blood (not recorded which). As DNA, the CDR3 is TGCGCCAGCAGCCAAGACGCCCAAACAGGGGGCACTGAAGCTTTCTTT. It encodes CASSQDAQTGGTEAFF.